A single sample is the source of the 3 T cell receptor beta chains below, sequenced in a study of vaccination and CD4 T cells after COVID-19. This sample's treatment: roughly 10-day PBMC culture with coronavirus spike peptide pools or control peptides (ViraFEST assay). An Oncomine TCR Beta short-read assay was used to sequence the DNA from cultured CD4+ T cells. Using its own MiXCR run on the PCR reads, TCRdb lists one record per CDR3 protein. The sample contains roughly 15,000 distinct CDR3 sequences, about 28% of which appear only once. These receptors are not linked to any known antigen. Sequencing used cultured CD4+ T cells from blood. These receptors were obtained from a human donor with COVID-19.

This clonotype showed up just a few times. The rearrangement uses TRBV11-1 and TRBJ2-2; D not resolved. The CDR3 consists of 12 residues. Per germline, CDR1 SGHAT and CDR2 FQDESV (reference sequence). V was cut by 7 bases and J by 4 bases, with 7 bases left in between. CDR3 loop: CASTLVTGELFF. The DNA for the CDR3 is TGTGCCAGCACCCTCGTCACCGGGGAGCTGTTTTTT.

The chain is built from TRBV18 and TRBJ2-3; the D gene is possibly TRBD1 (6 bases). Trimming took 5 bases from V and 2 from J, leaving 20 bases between them. This CDR3 spans 17 amino acids. The germline V gene has CDR1 KGHSH and CDR2 LQKENI. This chain's CDR3 is CASSINRVSGATDTQYF. The CDR3 DNA sequence: TGTGCCAGCTCAATAAACCGGGTCTCAGGGGCCACAGATACGCAGTATTTT.

The chain has TRBV11-2 and TRBJ2-2; D assignment may be TRBD1 or TRBD2 (5 bases each). V lost 2 bases to trimming and J lost 9 bases, with 10 bases between them. CDR1 is SGHAT, CDR2 FQNNGV, per germline. The CDR3 is 13 residues long. DNA for the CDR3: TGTGCCAGCAGCTTACCCGGGGCCAGGGAGCTGTTTTTT. This translates into CASSLPGARELFF.